This T cell receptor (beta chain) was recorded in a study of shared clonotypes between healthy human individuals. Only in-frame clones appear in the TCRdb table, and some are missing; sequencing was by immunoSEQ multiplex PCR. This repertoire shows millions of clones, about 92% found once; its top ten account for about 0.39%. Study donors comprised healthy, HIV-negative adults devoid of recent acute infection or vaccination. V dropped 5 bases and J dropped 5 bases, with 12 bases sitting between them. The CDR3 runs 13 residues. Germline CDR1 MDHEN, CDR2 SYDVKM. The rearrangement links TRBV28 to TRBJ1-2; D is unclear. The sequence was collected from a man aged 18-30 years in good health. Some clones in this sample may be carry-over from other donors' samples. Sequenced material: naive CD4+ T cells from PBMCs. The sample's subset: CD45RA+ positively selected. The CDR3 DNA sequence: TGTGCCAGCAGTCCATTCGTAGGTTATGGCTACACCTTC. This codes for CASSPFVGYGYTF.